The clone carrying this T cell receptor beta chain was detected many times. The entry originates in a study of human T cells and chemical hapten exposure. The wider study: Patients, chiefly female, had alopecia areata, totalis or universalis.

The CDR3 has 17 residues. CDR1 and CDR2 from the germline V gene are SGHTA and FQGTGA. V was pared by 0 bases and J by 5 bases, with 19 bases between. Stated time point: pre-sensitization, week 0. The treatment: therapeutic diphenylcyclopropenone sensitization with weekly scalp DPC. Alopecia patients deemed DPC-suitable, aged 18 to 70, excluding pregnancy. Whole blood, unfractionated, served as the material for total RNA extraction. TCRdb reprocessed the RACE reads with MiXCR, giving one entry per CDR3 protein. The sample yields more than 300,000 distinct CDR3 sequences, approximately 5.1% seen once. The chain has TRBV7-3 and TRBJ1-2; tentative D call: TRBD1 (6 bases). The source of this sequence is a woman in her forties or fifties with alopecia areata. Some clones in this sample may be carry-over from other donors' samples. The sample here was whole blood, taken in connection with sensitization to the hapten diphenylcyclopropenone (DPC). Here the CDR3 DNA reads TGTGCCAGCAGCTTAACCCACCGGGACACCGAGCCTTATGGCTACACCTTC. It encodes CASSLTHRDTEPYGYTF.